These 27 T cell receptor beta chains were sequenced from one sample in a study of blood T cell repertoires in COVID-19. Sequenced by immunoSEQ multiplex PCR; TCRdb stores in-frame clones only, minus some. The data contain 180,000 or so clones, 85% to 90% of them singletons. The material sequenced was peripheral blood. These receptors were collected from a man younger than 35 with acute or convalescent COVID-19.

This sequence joins TRBV5-1 and TRBJ2-7; D might be TRBD2 (5 bases). The V and J ends lost 0 bases and 7 bases respectively, with 17 bases between them. The CDR3 is 15 residues long. Germline-derived CDR1 and CDR2 are SGHRS and YFSETQ. This CDR3 reads CASSLGRLPSGEQYF. CDR3 coding DNA: TGCGCCAGCAGCTTGGGGAGGTTACCGTCGGGTGAGCAGTACTTC.

The rearrangement joins TRBV3-1 (or the pseudogene TRBV3-2) to TRBJ2-4; 7 bases map to TRBD1. J gave up 2 bases and V 6 bases, and 10 bases lay outside the gene matches. The V gene's germline CDR1 is LGHDT and CDR2 YNNKEL (reference sequence). This CDR3 has 16 amino acids. CDR3 in amino acids: CASRSTGSGTKNIQYF. The DNA for the CDR3 is TGTGCCAGCAGGTCGACAGGGTCGGGAACCAAAAACATTCAGTACTTC.

This rearrangement joins TRBV7-6 to TRBJ1-1; D is unresolved. CDR1 and CDR2 (germline): SGHVS, FNYEAQ. This CDR3 region has 14 residues. Trimming cost V 4 bases and J 5 bases, with 14 bases left between them. The CDR3 loop is CASSSTRGMTEAFF. The CDR3 region has the DNA TGTGCCAGCAGCTCAACGCGGGGTATGACTGAAGCTTTCTTT.

J is TRBJ1-5 and V is TRBV19, with no clear D. V was pared by 4 bases and J by 1 base, with 14 bases between. The CDR3 spans 16 residues. From germline, CDR1 is LNHDA and CDR2 SQIVND (reference sequence). CDR3 region: CASSTGGAESNQPQHF. CDR3 bases: TGTGCCAGTAGTACCGGAGGTGCGGAGAGCAATCAGCCCCAGCATTTT.

The chain recombines TRBV30 with TRBJ2-6; 10 bases match TRBD1. There are 14 residues in the CDR3. After removal of 8 bases from V and 1 base from J, the junction contained 2 bases not matched to a gene. Germline V gene sequence: CDR1 GTSNPN, CDR2 SVGIG (reference sequence). CDR3 residues: CALDRGSGANVLTF. CDR3 in DNA: TGTGCCCTGGACAGGGGGTCTGGGGCCAACGTCCTGACTTTC.

The chain combines TRBV29-1 with TRBJ1-1; 7 bases match TRBD1. Germline CDR1 is SQVTM and CDR2 is ANQGSEA. V trimming: 7 bases; J trimming: 0 bases; junction bases outside the gene matches: 5. The CDR3 runs 13 residues. The CDR3 DNA sequence: TGCAGCGGACGACAGGGTATGAACACTGAAGCTTTCTTT. Translated, it gives CSGRQGMNTEAFF.

The V gene is TRBV6-5, the J gene TRBJ1-6, with unresolved D. This CDR3 has 15 residues. Germline-derived CDR1 and CDR2 are MNHEY and SVGAGI. The ends were cut back, 10 bases at V and 5 bases at J, with 18 bases in the middle. The CDR3 DNA sequence: TGTGCCATCCAGCTTGGGCAGTTAAATAATTCACCCCTCCACTTT. Its translation is CAIQLGQLNNSPLHF.

This clone came up a few times. The chain joins TRBV27 to TRBJ1-1, with 8 bases fitting TRBD1. Germline V CDR1 and CDR2: MNHEY, SMNVEV (reference sequence). This CDR3 has 13 amino acids. J lost 7 bases, V lost 2 bases, and 3 bases had no gene match. The CDR3 bases are TGTGCCAGCAGTTTAAGACAGGGGTTTGAAGCTTTCTTT. Residues: CASSLRQGFEAFF.

The chain employs TRBV4-1 and TRBJ2-1; 10 positions match TRBD2. The junction had 8 bases not matched to a gene; V was cut back by 4 bases and J by 8 bases. CDR1 MGHRA and CDR2 YSYEKL come from the germline V gene. There are 15 residues in the CDR3. The CDR3 spells CASSLRTSGGDEQFF. For the CDR3, the DNA is TGCGCCAGCAGCCTCCGGACTAGCGGAGGCGATGAGCAGTTCTTC.

The gene calls are TRBV10-2 and TRBJ2-3; the D gene is possibly TRBD2 (5 bases). The germline gives CDR1 WSHSY, CDR2 SAAADI. The CDR3 contains 19 residues. V lost 0 bases and J lost 2, with 21 bases in between. In nucleotides, the CDR3 is TGCGCCAGCAGTGAGTCGGAGGTTAGGCGGCGAAGGGTCACAGATACGCAGTATTTT. It yields the protein CASSESEVRRRRVTDTQYF.

This clone was seen more than once but under ten times. The gene calls are TRBV19 and TRBJ1-5; 12 bases match TRBD1. CDR3 length: 16 amino acids. Germline CDR1 and CDR2: LNHDA and SQIVND (reference sequence). J gave up 8 bases and V 8 bases, and 13 bases lay outside the gene matches. CDR3 nucleotide sequence: TGTGCCAGTGATCCCGGGACAGGGGGCTTTTTGGAGCCCCAGCATTTT. This sequence encodes CASDPGTGGFLEPQHF.

The J gene is TRBJ1-2, the V gene TRBV3-1 (or the pseudogene TRBV3-2); D possibly corresponds to TRBD1 (5 bases). V lost 5 bases and J lost 5, with 21 bases in between. The CDR3 runs to 16 residues. Germline CDR1 LGHDT, CDR2 YNNKEL (reference sequence). The CDR3: CASSFSDFDRGYGYTF. The DNA for the CDR3 is TGTGCCAGCAGCTTCTCAGACTTCGATCGGGGGTATGGCTACACCTTC.

This clone was seen once. The chain has TRBV18 and TRBJ2-5, with TRBD2 as a possible D gene (6 bases). V shed 5 bases and J shed 0 bases, with 7 bases lying between them. The CDR3 consists of 13 residues. Germline lookup yields CDR1 KGHSH and CDR2 LQKENI. This CDR3 reads CASSGLNQETQYF. The CDR3 nucleotides are TGTGCCAGCTCAGGACTAAACCAAGAGACCCAGTACTTC.

The chain is built from TRBV20-1 and TRBJ2-3, with D unresolved. Germline CDR1 DFQATT, CDR2 SNEGSKA (reference sequence). This CDR3 spans 11 amino acids. CDR3 amino acids: CSSLLVDTQYF. In DNA form, the CDR3 reads TGCAGCTCTCTACTCGTAGATACGCAGTATTTT.

The CDR3: CASTAGFNSPLHF. DNA of the CDR3: TGTGCCAGCACCGCAGGATTTAATTCACCCCTCCACTTT. The chain is built from TRBV25-1 and TRBJ1-6; D gene unclear. This CDR3 is 13 amino acids long. The V gene lost 7 bases and the J gene lost 6 bases, with 10 bases spanning the gap. The V gene's germline CDR1 is MGHDK and CDR2 SYGVNS.

This clone was observed a handful of times. The rearrangement uses TRBV11-2 and TRBJ1-3; 9 bases line up with TRBD1. The CDR3 has 16 residues. The germline V gene has CDR1 SGHAT and CDR2 FQNNGV. The V and J ends lost 5 bases and 4 bases, in that order; junction bases with no gene match: 9. DNA for the CDR3: TGTGCCAGCAGCCGTACCACAGGGGGCTCGGGAAACACCATATATTTT. Its protein product is CASSRTTGGSGNTIYF. Based on the CDR3 plus reference TRBV11-2 and TRBJ1-3, the full variable domain is EAGVAQSPRYKIIEKRQSVAFWCNPISGHATLYWYQQILGQGPKLLIQFQNNGVVDDSQLPKDRFSAERLKGVDSTLKIQPAKLEDSAVYLCASSRTTGGSGNTIYFGEGSWLTVV.

This sequence joins TRBV27 and TRBJ1-1; D call uncertain. Trimming took off 3 bases at V and 1 base at J, with 6 bases between the two ends. CDR1 is MNHEY, CDR2 SMNVEV, per germline (reference sequence). The CDR3 extends over 13 amino acids. The CDR3 DNA reads as TGTGCCAGCAGTTTCGCAGGGAACACTGAAGCTTTCTTT. This encodes CASSFAGNTEAFF.

This chain joins TRBV2 and TRBJ1-2; 8 nucleotides align to TRBD1. This CDR3 contains 15 residues. V shed 6 bases, J shed 8 bases, and the junction held 14 bases outside the gene matches. Per the germline V gene, CDR1 is SNHLY and CDR2 is FYNNEI. The CDR3 DNA is TGTGCCAGCAGCGACCAAGGACAGGGTATATGGGGCTACACCTTC. Its protein is CASSDQGQGIWGYTF.

The chain carries TRBV12-3 or TRBV12-4 and TRBJ1-1; no clear D. CDR3 length equals 8 residues. Trimming cost V 4 bases and J 13 bases, with 4 bases left between them. The CDR3 sequence: CASSSRFF. In DNA, the CDR3 is TGTGCCAGCAGTTCCCGTTTCTTT.

The chain has TRBV15 and TRBJ1-1; 7 positions match TRBD1. Germline V gene sequence: CDR1 LNHNV, CDR2 YYDKDF (reference sequence). Losses at the gene ends were 4 bases for V and 1 base for J; bases not matched to a gene: 3. The CDR3 consists of 14 residues. The CDR3 loop reads CATSTGDRNTEAFF. CDR3 DNA: TGTGCCACCAGCACCGGGGACAGGAACACTGAAGCTTTCTTT. Full variable domain (missing parts from reference TRBV15 and TRBJ1-1): DAMVIQNPRYQVTQFGKPVTLSCSQTLNHNVMYWYQQKSSQAPKLLFHYYDKDFNNEADTPDNFQSRRPNTSFCFLDIRSPGLGDTAMYLCATSTGDRNTEAFFGQGTRLTVV.

The chain uses TRBV6-4 and TRBJ2-1; D might be TRBD2 (6 bases). V lost 5 bases to trimming and J lost 5 bases, with 13 bases between them. This CDR3 contains 14 residues. Germline V lookup: CDR1 MRHNA, CDR2 SNTAGT. The CDR3 protein is CASSSFAGNNEQFF. In nucleotides, the CDR3 is TGTGCCAGCAGTTCCTTCGCGGGGAACAATGAGCAGTTCTTC.

This chain links TRBV9 with TRBJ2-1; 7 positions agree with TRBD2. This CDR3 is 15 amino acids long. Trimming removed 1 base from V and 2 bases from J; junction bases left unmatched: 3. Per germline, CDR1 SGDLS and CDR2 YYNGEE. CDR3 DNA: TGTGCCAGCAGCGTACGAGCGGGGACCTACAATGAGCAGTTCTTC. Translation: CASSVRAGTYNEQFF.

The V call is TRBV5-6, the J call TRBJ1-4; 9 bases are a match to TRBD1. V lost 5 bases and J lost 8; bases outside the gene matches: 13. CDR1 is SGHDT and CDR2 is YYEEEE in the germline V gene. The CDR3 contains 16 residues. The CDR3 is CASRSPPGQGNEKLFF. As DNA, the CDR3 is TGTGCCAGCAGATCGCCTCCGGGACAGGGTAACGAAAAACTGTTTTTT. Together with reference TRBV5-6 and TRBJ1-4, the CDR3 gives the full variable domain: DAGVTQSPTHLIKTRGQQVTLRCSPKSGHDTVSWYQQALGQGPQFIFQYYEEEERQRGNFPDRFSGHQFPNYSSELNVNALLLGDSALYLCASRSPPGQGNEKLFFGSGTQLSVL.

This rearrangement joins TRBV27 to TRBJ2-5; TRBD1 aligns across 7 bases. CDR3 size: 15 residues. Unmatched junction bases numbered 9, after V lost 6 bases and J lost 2 bases. Germline CDR1 reads MNHEY; CDR2 reads SMNVEV (reference sequence). Here the CDR3 DNA reads TGTGCCAGCAGCACCGACAGGGAAGGGCAAGAGACCCAGTACTTC. Translated, it gives CASSTDREGQETQYF.

The CDR3 region is CASRARRDNEQFF. DNA for the CDR3: TGTGCAAGCCGGGCACGGAGGGACAATGAGCAGTTCTTC. The rearrangement joins TRBV12-2 to TRBJ2-1; no DNA check was done on the table's D call, TRBD2. TRBV12-2 is an annotated pseudogene. The CDR3 covers 13 residues.

This clone was found once. The chain combines TRBV3-1 (or the pseudogene TRBV3-2) with TRBJ2-5; TRBD2 agrees at 7 bases. Germline lookup yields CDR1 LGHDT and CDR2 YNNKEL (reference sequence). With V trimmed by 5 bases and J by 6 bases, 3 bases remained unmatched. This CDR3 has 12 amino acids. CDR3 bases: TGTGCCAGCAGCTCCGGGGGGAAGACCCAGTACTTC. Its protein product is CASSSGGKTQYF.

V usage is TRBV3-1 (or the pseudogene TRBV3-2) and J usage is TRBJ2-7; TRBD1 aligns across 7 bases. The CDR3 is made up of 15 amino acids. The J segment lost 4 bases and the V segment lost 3 bases, leaving 9 bases of the junction unmatched. Per the germline V gene, CDR1 is LGHDT and CDR2 is YNNKEL (reference sequence). The CDR3 bases are TGTGCCAGCAGCCATACGGAGAGGGGGCTATACGAGCAGTACGTC. This sequence encodes CASSHTERGLYEQYV.